This T cell receptor beta chain is drawn from a study of cytomegalovirus exposure and HLA in healthy donors (dated by TCRdb to the late 2010s). In terms of the full investigation: The roughly 670 repertoires of the first cohort and the roughly 110 validation repertoires were produced on the same platform, according to a later analysis. The study aimed to test whether cataloging public T cell receptors could reveal signatures of past pathogen exposure. To predict cytomegalovirus infection status, the study combined high-throughput TCR immunosequencing, statistical association of individual TCRs with disease status, and machine learning. In addition to the first cohort of around 670 subjects, a separate validation cohort of approximately 130 different subjects was used.

Overall results and qualifications from the work: According to the authors, the approach could potentially be generalized to other disease states and immunological phenotypes. In both the original and validation cohorts, the classifier was reported to diagnose cytomegalovirus status with high specificity and sensitivity. In a later analysis, TCRs clustered in the first cohort were found to also tend to co-occur in the roughly 120 validation repertoires, with approximately 93% of cluster scores above 0. The validation cohort had no HLA typing available for a later analysis, so co-occurrence within that cohort was assessed over all 120 or so repertoires. In vitro tests confirmed that three of the cytomegalovirus-associated TCR beta chains recognize cytomegalovirus antigens. In the study, about 150 TCR beta chains were listed as associated with cytomegalovirus. While some public TCRs were present in many individuals, most TCR sequences turned up only very rarely across donors.

Comment on this clone: Its antigen is currently not known. Qualities for individual bases were not recorded, and no much larger clone is one base off.

Separate from the roughly 700-subject first cohort, the validation cohort of roughly 120 subjects was the group to which the donors belonged. The CDR3, cysteine through phenylalanine, is 16 amino acids long. This entry keeps only the CDR3 DNA: 48 bases, framed from base 1. V loses 1 base at its end and J loses 5 bases; junction bases beyond the gene matches: 10. Per the germline V gene, MGHRA is the CDR1 and YSYEKL is the CDR2. Library preparation employed the immunoSEQ multiplex PCR assay. The paper's processing steps were these. A statistical classification framework was built for diagnosing cytomegalovirus status from the catalog of TCR beta chain sequences. TCRdb obtained this table from immuneACCESS and retained in-frame rearrangements with V and J assigned. These tables miss some clones; where compared with another copy, unresolved V genes account for less than half of the shortfall, and the remainder is unexplained. That table gives V, J and clone size, and the DNA gave D and trimming. The sample has 68,000 or so clones on record, approximately 97% of them singletons. The ten largest clones take up over 2% of the sample.

The sequence is built from TRBV4-1 and TRBJ2-5; TRBD2 agrees with 7 junctional bases. Sequencing was performed on PBMCs. This clonotype originated in a man younger than 30 in good health and CMV-seronegative. CDR3 region: CASSQGTLKAGETQYF. The DNA sequence is as follows: TGCGCCAGCAGCCAAGGAACTCTCAAAGCGGGGGAGACCCAGTACTTC.